These T cell receptor beta chains were read from a single sample in a study of identical twins. MiXCR, applied by TCRdb to the 5' RACE reads, yields one record per CDR3 protein. In the table there are about 570,000 distinct CDR3 sequences, more than 9% of which are singletons. This sample also belongs to another study, concerning yellow fever vaccine responses in identical twins.

Material for sequencing was PBMCs. The receptor source for this set is a woman younger than 35 in good health. Each CDR3 is given without its conserved first and last residue. Not every row has a clone size; where given, it reads once, few, many or a size class.

TRBV27 | NA | ASSPDTISYEQY
TRBV28 | many | ASHEPGQGYNEQF
TRBV3-1 | NA | ASSQDPGGFGREQY
TRBV6-1 | many | ASSEGPLPSYEQY
TRBV6-1 | NA | ASTPWETGYGETQY
TRBV20-1 | few | SARDGVTSGRLEETQY
TRBV20-1 | few | SARAVGVETQY
TRBV28 | once | ASVTGGGGNQPQH
TRBV9 | NA | ASSVSGRSYEQY
TRBV27 | NA | ASSFTRDRPYEQY
TRBV7-9 | many | ASSPSNMPYEQY
TRBV11-1 | few | ASSKAIAGGQGETQY
TRBV3-1 | few | ASSQEGRRTGPPGEQY
TRBV4-3 | few | ASSQERGLANYGYT
TRBV29-1 | few | SVVGREETQY
TRBV6-1 | few | ASCPDTYTGELF
TRBV5-1 | NA | ASSLTTGTLETQY
TRBV7-9 | many | ASGEADTQY
TRBV25-1 | many | ASLSLADTQY
TRBV29-1 | few | SGTGTSGTRGIDTQY
TRBV29-1 | few | SAQDGKGGCF
TRBV6-1 | NA | ASSRAARETQY
TRBV20-1 | few | SAPGLANDYEQY
TRBV11-2 | NA | ASTIGLARNTGELF
TRBV11-2 | NA | ASSLGLAGVNIQY
TRBV19 | few | ASSIPGGGAGQETQY
TRBV9 | few | ASSVGVVSDTDTQY
TRBV14 | NA | ASSQERLSSVYNEQF
TRBV7-9 | NA | ASSREFYEQF
TRBV11-2 | NA | ASSSPLAVEQY
TRBV7-9 | NA | ASSLAGQGSTNTEAF
TRBV7-8 | few | ASSSTTPGSGNFYEQY
TRBV4-3 | few | ASSQDLAGKKTQY
TRBV5-5 | NA | ASSHGRPGEQY
TRBV2 | many | ASTRTGTDTQY
TRBV5-1 | many | ASSFGGRGTDTQY
TRBV27 | NA | ASSLSSFWKLAGEDEQF
TRBV28 | NA | ASSLRTGGNLFDEQF
TRBV7-9 | NA | ASSLGDRVTTEAF
TRBV12-5 | few | ASGLVGLAGPKTGELF
TRBV9 | few | ASSVGFTPQGPSGQY